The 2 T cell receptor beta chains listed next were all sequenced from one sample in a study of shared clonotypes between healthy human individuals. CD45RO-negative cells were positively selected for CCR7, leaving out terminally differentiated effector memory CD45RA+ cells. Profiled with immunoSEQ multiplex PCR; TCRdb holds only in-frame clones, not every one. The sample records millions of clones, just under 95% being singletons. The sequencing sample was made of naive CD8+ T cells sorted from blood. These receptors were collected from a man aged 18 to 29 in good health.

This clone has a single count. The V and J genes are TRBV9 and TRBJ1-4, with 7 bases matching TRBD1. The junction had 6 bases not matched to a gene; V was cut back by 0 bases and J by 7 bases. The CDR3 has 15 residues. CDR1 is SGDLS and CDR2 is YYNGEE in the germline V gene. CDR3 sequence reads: CASSVAQGGSEKLFF. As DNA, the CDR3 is TGTGCCAGCAGCGTAGCTCAGGGGGGCAGTGAAAAACTGTTTTTT.

Written as DNA, the CDR3 is TGTGCCAGTAGTACCTCCGCGACACAGGCCCTTTACGAGCAGTACTTC. Its translation: CASSTSATQALYEQYF. The chain uses TRBV19 and TRBJ2-7; tentatively, D is TRBD1 (5 bases). Germline V gene lookup returns CDR1 LNHDA and CDR2 SQIVND (reference sequence). CDR3 length: 16 residues. Trimming took 4 bases from V and 4 from J, leaving 20 bases between them.